One and the same sample provided the 32 T cell receptor beta chains below, sequenced in a study of T cell responses to AZD1222 COVID-19 vaccine. Data came from immunoSEQ multiplex PCR; TCRdb stores just in-frame clones and leaves some out. Found here are tens of thousands of clones, around 90% of them singletons; the top ten hold around 2.2%. The sample here was peripheral blood, taken on day 0 of AZD1222 vaccination. The receptor set was obtained from an adult in good health.

The chain recombines TRBV5-6 with TRBJ1-3; D is unclear. The CDR3 totals 13 residues. Germline CDR1 SGHDT, CDR2 YYEEEE. V was shortened by 0 bases and J by 4 bases, with 5 bases between the two germline ends. This chain's CDR3 is CASSLAGGNTIYF. DNA for the CDR3: TGTGCCAGCAGCTTGGCGGGGGGAAACACCATATATTTT.

The V and J genes are TRBV5-1 and TRBJ1-5; no clear D. In germline, CDR1 is SGHRS, CDR2 YFSETQ. Trimming cost V 4 bases and J 0 bases, with 11 bases left between them. This CDR3 comprises 15 residues. The chain's CDR3 is CASSREGYSNQPQHF. The CDR3, as DNA: TGCGCCAGCAGCCGTGAGGGATATAGCAATCAGCCCCAGCATTTT.

In DNA, the CDR3 is TGTGCCAGCAGCCTCTGGGAGACCCAGTACTTC. Residues: CASSLWETQYF. V gene TRBV11-2 combines with J gene TRBJ2-5; D remains unclear. The germline V gene has CDR1 SGHAT and CDR2 FQNNGV. Deletions cut 5 bases from V and 5 bases from J, with 6 bases between. This CDR3 contains 11 residues.

This clone was recorded only once. The rearrangement uses TRBV27 and TRBJ1-2; D not resolved. CDR1 MNHEY and CDR2 SMNVEV come from the germline V gene (reference sequence). The CDR3 spans 13 residues. Trimming took off 3 bases at V and 2 bases at J, with 7 bases between the two ends. The CDR3 is CASSFTGNYGYTF. Here the CDR3 DNA reads TGTGCCAGCAGTTTCACGGGAAACTATGGCTACACCTTC.

The V gene is TRBV6-6, the J gene TRBJ2-6; 11 bases fit TRBD2. The V segment lost 5 bases and the J segment 0 bases; nucleotides outside the gene matches: 6. The germline gives CDR1 MNHNY, CDR2 SVGAGI (reference sequence). The CDR3 spans 18 residues. CDR3 coding DNA: TGTGCCAGCAGTCAACTAGCGGGGGCACTCTCTGGGGCCAACGTCCTGACTTTC. This sequence encodes CASSQLAGALSGANVLTF.

V usage is TRBV24-1 and J usage is TRBJ1-1; the D is unclear. Germline CDR1 is KGHDR and CDR2 is SFDVKD. The CDR3 length is 13 residues. The ends were cut back, 7 bases at V and 0 bases at J, with 8 bases in the middle. DNA of the CDR3: TGTGCCACCAGGGCCTCTCTGAACACTGAAGCTTTCTTT. This codes for CATRASLNTEAFF.

The rearrangement joins TRBV7-9 to TRBJ2-7; 7 bases align to TRBD2. The CDR3 consists of 15 residues. V lost 2 bases and J lost 2; bases outside the gene matches: 6. CDR1 SEHNR and CDR2 FQNEAQ come from the germline V gene (reference sequence). The CDR3, as DNA: TGTGCCAGCAGCTTAAGTGGAGCGGGGCCCTACGAGCAGTACTTC. This codes for CASSLSGAGPYEQYF. Looking up the rest from reference TRBV7-9 and TRBJ2-7 gives the full variable domain: DTGVSQNPRHKITKRGQNVTFRCDPISEHNRLYWYRQTLGQGPEFLTYFQNEAQLEKSRLLSDRFSAERPKGSFSTLEIQRTEQGDSAMYLCASSLSGAGPYEQYFGPGTRLTVT.

This clone was detected only once. CDR3 bases: TGTGCCAGCTCACCGGGAGGGGAGTTGGGCTACACCTTC. It is translated as CASSPGGELGYTF. The chain combines TRBV18 with TRBJ1-2; TRBD1 might be the D (5 bases). The V gene lost 3 bases and the J gene lost 8 bases, with 13 bases spanning the gap. This CDR3 region has 13 residues. Germline lookup yields CDR1 KGHSH and CDR2 LQKENI.

This clone was counted between two and nine times. This rearrangement joins TRBV14 to TRBJ2-3; D perhaps matches TRBD2 (6 bases). The germline CDR1 and CDR2 sequences are SGHDN and FVKESK. The CDR3 totals 22 residues. V was shortened by 0 bases and J by 6 bases, with 34 bases between the two germline ends. Here the CDR3 reads CASSQDEILLAWVEGQGDTQYF. Here the CDR3 DNA reads TGTGCCAGCAGCCAAGATGAGATCTTACTCGCGTGGGTGGAGGGCCAAGGGGATACGCAGTATTTT.

The chain is built from TRBV9 and TRBJ2-7, with D maybe TRBD2 (6 bases). In germline, CDR1 is SGDLS, CDR2 YYNGEE. The CDR3 loop spans 14 amino acids. Trimming left V 4 bases short and J 3 bases short, with 14 bases between. The CDR3 DNA reads as TGTGCCAGCAGCCCGCGGGGAGGAGGCTACGAGCAGTACTTC. Protein sequence: CASSPRGGGYEQYF. Filled out from reference TRBV9 and TRBJ2-7, the complete variable domain reads DSGVTQTPKHLITATGQRVTLRCSPRSGDLSVYWYQQSLDQGLQFLIQYYNGEERAKGNILERFSAQQFPDLHSELNLSSLELGDSALYFCASSPRGGGYEQYFGPGTRLTVT.

The chain combines TRBV3-1 (or the pseudogene TRBV3-2) with TRBJ1-4, with 7 nucleotides matching TRBD1. The length of the CDR3 is 14 residues. Germline V lookup: CDR1 LGHDT, CDR2 YNNKEL (reference sequence). V was pared by 3 bases and J by 8 bases, with 6 bases of the junction left unmatched. CDR3 DNA: TGTGCCAGCAGCCAGAACAGGGGAGGGGAAAAACTGTTTTTT. As protein: CASSQNRGGEKLFF.

The chain is built from TRBV2 and TRBJ2-7, with TRBD1 as a possible D gene (6 bases). The CDR3 is made up of 15 amino acids. In germline, CDR1 is SNHLY, CDR2 FYNNEI. V gave up 6 bases and J gave up 7 bases, with 22 bases separating them. This chain's CDR3 is CASRTSGVLFSEQYF. The CDR3 DNA is TGTGCCAGCAGGACCTCAGGGGTACTTTTTTCTGAGCAGTACTTC. The full variable domain, rest sourced from reference TRBV2 and TRBJ2-7, is EPEVTQTPSHQVTQMGQEVILRCVPISNHLYFYWYRQILGQKVEFLVSFYNNEISEKSEIFDDQFSVERPDGSNFTLKIRSTKLEDSAMYFCASRTSGVLFSEQYFGPGTRLTVT.

This clone is a singleton in its sample. The genes are TRBV7-8 and TRBJ2-5; D is unclear. CDR3 length equals 13 residues. Trimming took off 3 bases at V and 2 bases at J, with 7 bases between the two ends. Germline V CDR1 and CDR2: SGHVS, FQNEAQ. The CDR3 DNA reads TGTGCCAGCAGCTTGCGGCGGCAAGAGACCCAGTACTTC. Translated: CASSLRRQETQYF.

The chain joins TRBV7-9 to TRBJ1-4; no clear D. The V end lost 4 bases, the J end lost 1 base, and 10 bases lay between the germline ends. Germline-derived CDR1 and CDR2 are SEHNR and FQNEAQ (reference sequence). The CDR3 length is 15 residues. This CDR3 is CASSSQRGTNEKLFF. CDR3 DNA: TGTGCCAGCAGCTCACAACGAGGAACTAATGAAAAACTGTTTTTT.

This clone was counted once. The chain couples TRBV2 to TRBJ1-1; D perhaps matches TRBD1 (5 bases). Germline CDR1 reads SNHLY; CDR2 reads FYNNEI. The CDR3 covers 14 residues. Trimming took off 4 bases at V and 1 base at J, with 10 bases between the two ends. The CDR3 region has the DNA TGTGCCAGCAGTGCAGGGCGGTCGAACACTGAAGCTTTCTTT. The encoded protein is CASSAGRSNTEAFF. Supplemented by reference TRBV2 and TRBJ1-1, the full variable domain reads EPEVTQTPSHQVTQMGQEVILRCVPISNHLYFYWYRQILGQKVEFLVSFYNNEISEKSEIFDDQFSVERPDGSNFTLKIRSTKLEDSAMYFCASSAGRSNTEAFFGQGTRLTVV.

A few counts support this clone. The rearrangement joins TRBV13 to TRBJ2-1, with 11 bases fitting TRBD2. The CDR3 is made up of 15 amino acids. Germline-derived CDR1 and CDR2 are PRHDT and FYEKMQ (reference sequence). J lost 4 bases, V lost 4 bases, and 3 bases had no gene match. CDR3 nucleotide sequence: TGTGCCAGCAGCTATAGCGGGGGGGCTTACAATGAGCAGTTCTTC. Its protein is CASSYSGGAYNEQFF.

The chain is built from TRBV27 and TRBJ2-5; TRBD2 matches 13 bases. CDR3 size: 13 residues. V lost 6 bases to trimming and J lost 9 bases; unmatched junction nucleotides: 4. Germline lookup yields CDR1 MNHEY and CDR2 SMNVEV (reference sequence). The CDR3 loop reads CASRLAGGRSQYF. The CDR3 DNA is TGTGCCAGCAGACTAGCGGGGGGGCGATCCCAGTACTTC.

The chain has TRBV28 and TRBJ2-1, with 7 bases aligning to TRBD2. V shed 8 bases, J shed 7 bases, and the junction held 14 bases outside the gene matches. The CDR3 has 15 amino acids. The germline CDR1 and CDR2 sequences are MDHEN and SYDVKM. As DNA, the CDR3 is TGTGCCAGCTATCCCCGAGGGAGGGGAGAGAATGAGCAGTTCTTC. Translating gives CASYPRGRGENEQFF.

CDR3 bases: TGTGCCAGCAGCCCCCGGAGCGGGCTTCCCAGGGAGCAGTACTTC. It is translated as CASSPRSGLPREQYF. The rearrangement links TRBV7-6 to TRBJ2-7, with D possibly matching TRBD2 (6 bases). V was cut by 5 bases and J by 7 bases, with 21 bases left in between. The CDR3 contains 15 residues. Germline V gives CDR1 SGHVS, CDR2 FNYEAQ.

The J gene is TRBJ1-2, the V gene TRBV19; perhaps TRBD1 as D (5 bases). Per the germline V gene, CDR1 is LNHDA and CDR2 is SQIVND (reference sequence). V lost 5 bases and J 5 bases, leaving 12 bases between the germline ends. The CDR3 has 13 amino acids. Here the CDR3 DNA reads TGTGCCAGTAGTCCGCGACAGCAGTATGGCTACACCTTC. It encodes CASSPRQQYGYTF.

The chain couples TRBV19 to TRBJ1-1, with D tentatively TRBD1 (6 bases). Trimming removed 3 bases at V and 1 base at J, with 15 bases between. Germline values: CDR1 LNHDA, CDR2 SQIVND (reference sequence). The CDR3 sequence is 16 residues long. CDR3 residues: CASSIQGGATNTEAFF. Written as DNA, the CDR3 is TGTGCCAGTAGTATCCAAGGGGGGGCAACGAACACTGAAGCTTTCTTT.

The V and J genes are TRBV18 and TRBJ2-1, with 11 bases identical to TRBD2. The CDR3 has 17 residues. V lost 6 bases and J lost 3; bases outside the gene matches: 10. CDR1 and CDR2 from the germline V gene are KGHSH and LQKENI. The CDR3 loop is CASSPNRLAGNYNEQFF. CDR3 coding DNA: TGTGCCAGCTCGCCAAATAGACTAGCGGGGAACTACAATGAGCAGTTCTTC. The full variable domain, in which reference TRBV18 and TRBJ2-1 provide the parts outside the CDR3, is NAGVMQNPRHLVRRRGQEARLRCSPMKGHSHVYWYRQLPEEGLKFMVYLQKENIIDESGMPKERFSAEFPKEGPSILRIQQVVRGDSAAYFCASSPNRLAGNYNEQFFGPGTRLTVL.

The chain is built from TRBV7-2 and TRBJ2-5; 9 nucleotides agree with TRBD2. This CDR3 is 15 amino acids long. The V segment lost 5 bases and the J segment 2 bases; nucleotides outside the gene matches: 6. Germline CDR1 is SGHTA and CDR2 is FQGNSA. The CDR3 nucleotides read TGTGCCAGCAGCCATTCTAGCGGGGTTCAAGAGACCCAGTACTTC. Translation gives CASSHSSGVQETQYF. The whole variable domain, filled in from reference TRBV7-2 and TRBJ2-5, reads GAGVSQSPSNKVTEKGKDVELRCDPISGHTALYWYRQSLGQGLEFLIYFQGNSAPDKSGLPSDRFSAERTGGSVSTLTIQRTQQEDSAVYLCASSHSSGVQETQYFGPGTRLLVL.

This chain joins TRBV21-1 and TRBJ2-1; the tabulated D call, TRBD2, remains unverified against the DNA. TRBV21-1 is an annotated pseudogene. The CDR3 is 16 amino acids. CDR3 nucleotides: TGTGCCAGCAGCAAAGTAACAGCGGGAGGGTACAATGAGCAGTTCTTC. It specifies CASSKVTAGGYNEQFF.

V is TRBV7-9 and J is TRBJ2-5; 8 nucleotides line up with TRBD2. V dropped 1 base and J dropped 7; count of bases not matched to a gene: 8. Germline CDR1 reads SEHNR; CDR2 reads FQNEAQ (reference sequence). The CDR3 covers 15 residues. The CDR3 protein is CASSLVLADEGTQYF. CDR3 nucleotides: TGTGCCAGCAGCTTAGTACTAGCGGACGAGGGGACCCAGTACTTC.

V is TRBV6-2 or TRBV6-3 and J is TRBJ1-1; D is uncertain. Germline V gene sequence: CDR1 MNHEY, CDR2 SVGEGT. The CDR3 covers 13 residues. V lost 5 bases and J lost 8, with 15 bases in between. CDR3 DNA: TGTGCCAGCAGTGCAACGATTAATAGAGAAGCTTTCTTT. Translating it yields CASSATINREAFF.

The rearrangement links TRBV11-2 to TRBJ2-3; D unresolved. V was shortened by 3 bases and J by 3 bases, with 7 bases between the two germline ends. Germline V gene data show CDR1 as SGHAT and CDR2 as FQNNGV. This CDR3 region has 13 residues. This chain's CDR3 is CASSFSRTDTQYF. The CDR3 DNA sequence: TGTGCCAGCAGCTTTTCTAGGACAGATACGCAGTATTTT.

V gene TRBV5-1 combines with J gene TRBJ1-4; D unresolved. The CDR3 is 16 amino acids. Between the trimmed V and J ends, which lost 0 bases and 4 bases, there was a span of 13 bases. CDR1 SGHRS and CDR2 YFSETQ come from the germline V gene. The CDR3 reads CASSLVPAGVNEKLFF. DNA of the CDR3: TGCGCCAGCAGCTTGGTCCCGGCCGGAGTTAATGAAAAACTGTTTTTT.

This clone was seen a single time. The chain joins TRBV3-1 (or the pseudogene TRBV3-2) to TRBJ2-2; D uncertain. V lost 1 base, J lost 0 bases, and 9 bases lay in between. The CDR3 is made up of 16 amino acids. Germline CDR1 LGHDT, CDR2 YNNKEL (reference sequence). CDR3 DNA sequence: TGTGCCAGCAGCCAAGTCCGGTTAACGAACACCGGGGAGCTGTTTTTT. It translates to CASSQVRLTNTGELFF.

The J gene is TRBJ2-1, the V gene TRBV27; D ambiguous. Germline V CDR1 and CDR2: MNHEY, SMNVEV (reference sequence). Trimming took off 1 base at V and 7 bases at J, with 11 bases between the two ends. The CDR3 loop spans 14 amino acids. Here the CDR3 reads CASSLYGVGNEQFF. CDR3 nucleotide sequence: TGTGCCAGCAGTTTATACGGAGTAGGGAATGAGCAGTTCTTC.

The rearrangement joins TRBV14 to TRBJ2-6; 9 nucleotides line up with TRBD1. Germline V gene sequence: CDR1 SGHDN, CDR2 FVKESK. This CDR3 has 21 residues. V shed 3 bases and J 0 bases; nucleotides not matched to a gene: 15. The CDR3 coding sequence is TGTGCCAGCAGCCACGGCATAATTCCGACAGGGGGAACCTCTGGGGCCAACGTCCTGACTTTC. This gives the protein CASSHGIIPTGGTSGANVLTF.

The V gene is TRBV5-1, the J gene TRBJ2-5, with TRBD1 matching 9 bases. The CDR3 consists of 16 residues. Germline trimming cut 2 bases from V and 0 bases from J; bases unmatched to any gene: 5. CDR1 is SGHRS, CDR2 YFSETQ, per germline. The CDR3 nucleotides read TGCGCCAGCAGCTTCGACAGGGGGTTAAACCAAGAGACCCAGTACTTC. It translates to CASSFDRGLNQETQYF.